These 18 T cell receptor beta chains originate from one sample sequenced in a study of shared clonotypes between healthy human individuals. Clones were read by immunoSEQ multiplex PCR, and TCRdb kept only the in-frame ones, dropping some. This table holds about 520,000 clones, about 96% found once. Sequencing was done on a sample of naive CD4+ T cells sorted from blood. Noted subset: CD45RA+ positively selected. All receptors derive from a woman in her 30s in good health.

The chain couples TRBV5-4 to TRBJ2-7, with 10 bases identical to TRBD1. The length of the CDR3 is 15 residues. Germline lookup yields CDR1 SGHNT and CDR2 YYREEE (reference sequence). The trim removed 3 bases at V and 4 bases at J, leaving 7 bases unmatched. CDR3 bases: TGTGCCAGCAGCTCCCGGACAGGGGGGGGTTACGAGCAGTACTTC. It yields the protein CASSSRTGGGYEQYF.

The chain joins TRBV15 to TRBJ2-7; TRBD1 is a possible D gene (5 bases). Germline lookup yields CDR1 LNHNV and CDR2 YYDKDF (reference sequence). Trimming shortened V by 3 bases and J by 3 bases, and 9 bases separated the two germline ends. The CDR3 is 13 amino acids. In nucleotides, the CDR3 is TGTGCCACCAGCAGCCCCAGGGTCTACGAGCAGTACTTC. This codes for CATSSPRVYEQYF.

The chain has TRBV6-1 and TRBJ1-5; 11 nucleotides align to TRBD1. Per the germline V gene, CDR1 is MNHNS and CDR2 is SASEGT. This CDR3 spans 15 amino acids. V gave up 3 bases and J gave up 14 bases; unmatched junction bases: 12. This CDR3 is CASSERRGTGGRKHF. The DNA for the CDR3 is TGTGCCAGCAGTGAGCGACGTGGGACAGGGGGTCGAAAGCATTTT.

This clone was recorded once. The V and J genes are TRBV6-5 and TRBJ2-4; D is undetermined. This CDR3 is 16 amino acids long. From germline, CDR1 is MNHEY and CDR2 SVGAGI. V dropped 4 bases and J dropped 0 bases, with 13 bases sitting between them. The CDR3 sequence: CASSLGPAIAKNIQYF. CDR3 DNA sequence: TGTGCCAGCAGTTTGGGCCCTGCCATAGCCAAAAACATTCAGTACTTC.

This sequence joins TRBV10-2 and TRBJ2-4; D remains ambiguous. In germline, CDR1 is WSHSY, CDR2 SAAADI. This CDR3 contains 17 residues. V shed 0 bases and J shed 0 bases, with 12 bases lying between them. The CDR3 sequence: CASSESKGSRAKNIQYF. In DNA form, the CDR3 reads TGCGCCAGCAGTGAGTCGAAAGGCAGCCGAGCCAAAAACATTCAGTACTTC.

The chain joins TRBV28 to TRBJ1-5; D is perhaps TRBD1 (6 bases). V gave up 6 bases and J gave up 2 bases, with 14 bases separating them. The CDR3 runs to 15 residues. The germline CDR1 and CDR2 sequences are MDHEN and SYDVKM. CDR3 nucleotides: TGTGCCAGCAGGCAAGGGGGTTTAGGCAATCAGCCCCAGCATTTT. Amino acids: CASRQGGLGNQPQHF.

The chain uses TRBV20-1 and TRBJ1-1; a weak D match, TRBD1 (5 bases). Germline V CDR1 and CDR2: DFQATT, SNEGSKA (reference sequence). There are 11 residues in the CDR3. The V gene lost 7 bases and the J gene lost 1 base, with 7 bases spanning the gap. The CDR3 DNA reads TGCAGTGGCAGGGCGAACACTGAAGCTTTCTTT. It translates to CSGRANTEAFF.

V gene TRBV6-5 combines with J gene TRBJ1-2; TRBD1 might be the D (6 bases). This CDR3 is 15 amino acids long. V lost 2 bases and J lost 3, with 13 bases in between. Per the germline V gene, CDR1 is MNHEY and CDR2 is SVGAGI. The CDR3 nucleotides read TGTGCCAGCAGTTACACGGGCCCAGGGGACTATGGCTACACCTTC. Its translation is CASSYTGPGDYGYTF.

The chain recombines TRBV5-5 with TRBJ1-4, with D unclear. The ends were cut back, 0 bases at V and 7 bases at J, with 1 base in the middle. CDR1 and CDR2 from the germline V gene are SGHKS and YYEKEE (reference sequence). This CDR3 has 11 residues. In nucleotides, the CDR3 is TGTGCCAGCAGCTTGGCTGAAAAACTGTTTTTT. Protein: CASSLAEKLFF. Supplemented by reference TRBV5-5 and TRBJ1-4, the full variable domain reads DAGVTQSPTHLIKTRGQQVTLRCSPISGHKSVSWYQQVLGQGPQFIFQYYEKEERGRGNFPDRFSARQFPNYSSELNVNALLLGDSALYLCASSLAEKLFFGSGTQLSVL.

The rearrangement uses TRBV5-4 and TRBJ2-7; 10 nucleotides align to TRBD2. The CDR3 length is 14 residues. Germline values: CDR1 SGHNT, CDR2 YYREEE (reference sequence). Unmatched junction bases numbered 6, after V lost 2 bases and J lost 7 bases. CDR3 DNA sequence: TGTGCCAGCAGCTTAGCGGGAGGGCCGGAAGAGCAGTACTTC. Amino acid sequence: CASSLAGGPEEQYF.

The rearrangement uses TRBV30 and TRBJ2-3; TRBD2 agrees at 9 bases. Germline V gene data show CDR1 as GTSNPN and CDR2 as SVGIG (reference sequence). With 1 base clipped from V and 6 bases from J, the junction kept 2 bases outside the gene matches. The CDR3 spans 13 residues. The CDR3 spells CAWSEGTSDTQYF. CDR3 DNA: TGTGCCTGGAGTGAAGGGACTAGCGATACGCAGTATTTT.

The rearrangement joins TRBV6-5 to TRBJ1-2, with 8 bases fitting TRBD1. Germline assignment: CDR1 MNHEY and CDR2 SVGAGI. CDR3 size: 16 residues. Trimming took 2 bases from V and 4 from J; bases not matched to a gene: 9. The CDR3 nucleotides are TGTGCCAGCAGTTACGGGGGGACAGGTCGGTCCTATGGCTACACCTTC. Translating gives CASSYGGTGRSYGYTF.

This clone was counted a single time. The CDR3 sequence: CASSWRNRDDYGYTF. CDR3 DNA: TGTGCCAGCAGCTGGCGAAACAGGGATGACTATGGCTACACCTTC. The chain couples TRBV5-6 to TRBJ1-2; possible D gene TRBD1, 6 bases. CDR3 length: 15 residues. The germline V and J ends were trimmed by 3 bases and 3 bases, with 15 bases remaining between them. Germline lookup yields CDR1 SGHDT and CDR2 YYEEEE.

The J gene is TRBJ2-2, the V gene TRBV29-1, with 7 bases lining up with TRBD1. CDR3 size: 12 residues. Germline lookup yields CDR1 SQVTM and CDR2 ANQGSEA. The CDR3: CSFNRGTGELFF. The CDR3 coding sequence is TGCAGTTTCAACAGGGGCACCGGGGAGCTGTTTTTT.

The V and J genes are TRBV5-1 and TRBJ2-3; 9 nucleotides align to TRBD1. Germline V lookup: CDR1 SGHRS, CDR2 YFSETQ. This CDR3 is built from 16 residues. V lost 4 bases, J lost 3 bases, and 9 bases stayed unmatched. The CDR3 reads CASSVPGQGLTDTQYF. DNA of the CDR3: TGCGCCAGCAGCGTTCCGGGACAGGGTTTAACAGATACGCAGTATTTT.

CDR3 nucleotide sequence: TGTGCCAGCAGTTTTTCCCCCTGGACTGGCTCCACAGATACGCAGTATTTT. Translating gives CASSFSPWTGSTDTQYF. This chain uses TRBV28 with TRBJ2-3; TRBD2 might be the D (5 bases). The CDR3 covers 17 residues. Germline CDR1 and CDR2: MDHEN and SYDVKM. V was trimmed by 3 bases and J by 2 bases, leaving 18 bases between them.

The genes are TRBV11-2 and TRBJ2-3; D is uncertain. CDR1 is SGHAT, CDR2 FQNNGV, per germline. The CDR3 has 15 residues. Trimming stripped 1 base from V and 1 base from J, with 9 bases between. The CDR3 sequence is CASSLGRGRTDTQYF. The CDR3 DNA is TGTGCCAGCAGCTTAGGCCGAGGCCGCACAGATACGCAGTATTTT. The whole variable domain, filled in from reference TRBV11-2 and TRBJ2-3, reads EAGVAQSPRYKIIEKRQSVAFWCNPISGHATLYWYQQILGQGPKLLIQFQNNGVVDDSQLPKDRFSAERLKGVDSTLKIQPAKLEDSAVYLCASSLGRGRTDTQYFGPGTRLTVL.

V and J are TRBV5-1 and TRBJ2-7; D is tentatively TRBD1 or TRBD2 (5 bases each). V lost 0 bases to trimming and J lost 2 bases, with 12 bases between them. From germline, CDR1 is SGHRS and CDR2 YFSETQ. The CDR3 has 15 amino acids. CDR3 in amino acids: CASSLGGEWTYEQYF. CDR3 coding DNA: TGCGCCAGCAGCTTGGGAGGGGAATGGACCTACGAGCAGTACTTC.